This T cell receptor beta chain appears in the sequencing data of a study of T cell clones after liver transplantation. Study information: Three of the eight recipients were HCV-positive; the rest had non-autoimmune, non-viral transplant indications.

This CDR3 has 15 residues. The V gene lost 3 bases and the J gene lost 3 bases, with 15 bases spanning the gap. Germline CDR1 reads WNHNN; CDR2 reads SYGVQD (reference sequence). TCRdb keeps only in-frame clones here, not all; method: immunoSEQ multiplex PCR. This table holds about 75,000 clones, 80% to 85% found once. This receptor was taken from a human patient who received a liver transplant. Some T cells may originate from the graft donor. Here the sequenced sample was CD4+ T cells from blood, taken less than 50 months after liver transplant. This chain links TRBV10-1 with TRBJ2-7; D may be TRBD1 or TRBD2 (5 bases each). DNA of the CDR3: TGCGCCAGCAGTGATCGAGGGGAGATATTCTACGAGCAGTACTTC. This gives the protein CASSDRGEIFYEQYF.